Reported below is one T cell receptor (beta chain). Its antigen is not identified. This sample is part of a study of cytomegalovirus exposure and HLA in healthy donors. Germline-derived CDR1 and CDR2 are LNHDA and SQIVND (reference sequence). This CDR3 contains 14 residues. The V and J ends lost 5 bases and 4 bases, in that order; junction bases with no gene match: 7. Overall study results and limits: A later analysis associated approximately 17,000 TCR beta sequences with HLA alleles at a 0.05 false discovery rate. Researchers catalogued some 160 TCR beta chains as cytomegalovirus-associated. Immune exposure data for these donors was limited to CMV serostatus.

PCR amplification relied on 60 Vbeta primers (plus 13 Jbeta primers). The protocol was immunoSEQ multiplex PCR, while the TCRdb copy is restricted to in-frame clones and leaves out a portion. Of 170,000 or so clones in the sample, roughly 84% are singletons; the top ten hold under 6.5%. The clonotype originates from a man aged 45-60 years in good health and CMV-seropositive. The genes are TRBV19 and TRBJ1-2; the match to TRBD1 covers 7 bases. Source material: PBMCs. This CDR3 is CASSPWDSAYGYTF. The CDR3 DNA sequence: TGTGCCAGTAGTCCCTGGGACAGCGCCTATGGCTACACCTTC.